The clone carrying this T cell receptor beta chain came up a few times. Gene names are mouse gene names. The read ends 1 residue before the CDR3 terminus; that terminus is restored from the germline J gene. This sample stems from a study of tissue T cells after allogeneic stem cell transplantation. This CDR3 is built from 12 residues. Trimming cost V 2 bases and J 4 bases, with 6 bases left between them. The germline gives CDR1 KGHPV, CDR2 FQNQEV (reference sequence). Time point noted: mouse harvest day 7 after allogeneic transplant. Each mouse received 10^7 T-cell-depleted marrow cells plus 10^6 splenic CD5+ T cells by tail vein. Produced via immunoSEQ multiplex PCR; TCRdb's table is partial and in-frame only. Altogether 8,000 or so clones are present, roughly 51% being singletons, with the ten largest covering around 8.6%.

This sequence joins TRBV26 and TRBJ2-7; D not resolved. This TCR came from a female BALB/c mouse given C57BL/6 T cells with graft-versus-host disease after an allogeneic hematopoietic cell transplant. The material sequenced was gut tissue. The CDR3 bases that were read are TGTGCCAGCAGTCTGAACCAGTATGAACAGTAC. Its translation is CASSLNQYEQY. The CDR3 as a whole reads CASSLNQYEQYF.